This T cell receptor beta chain was recorded in a study of cytomegalovirus exposure and HLA in healthy donors. Overall study findings and caveats: Presence/absence analyses assumed roughly uniform sequencing depth across donors, which may not hold.

V was shortened by 2 bases and J by 0 bases, with 14 bases between the two germline ends. The V gene's germline CDR1 is KGHSH and CDR2 LQKENI. This CDR3 spans 16 amino acids. 13 Jbeta primers and 60 Vbeta primers were used for the PCR. Libraries were prepared by immunoSEQ multiplex PCR; TCRdb keeps only in-frame clonotypes and omits some of them. The sample gives 200,000 or so clones, over 70% of which show up once; approximately 3.9% is in the top ten. This clone showed up just once. Antigen specificity is unknown. The sequence was obtained from a middle-aged man in good health and CMV-seronegative. The V call is TRBV18, the J call TRBJ2-7; D perhaps matches TRBD1 (5 bases). The specimen was PBMCs. CDR3 sequence reads: CASSPKDRTNSYEQYF. The DNA for the CDR3 is TGTGCCAGCTCACCAAAGGATCGGACAAACTCCTACGAGCAGTACTTC.